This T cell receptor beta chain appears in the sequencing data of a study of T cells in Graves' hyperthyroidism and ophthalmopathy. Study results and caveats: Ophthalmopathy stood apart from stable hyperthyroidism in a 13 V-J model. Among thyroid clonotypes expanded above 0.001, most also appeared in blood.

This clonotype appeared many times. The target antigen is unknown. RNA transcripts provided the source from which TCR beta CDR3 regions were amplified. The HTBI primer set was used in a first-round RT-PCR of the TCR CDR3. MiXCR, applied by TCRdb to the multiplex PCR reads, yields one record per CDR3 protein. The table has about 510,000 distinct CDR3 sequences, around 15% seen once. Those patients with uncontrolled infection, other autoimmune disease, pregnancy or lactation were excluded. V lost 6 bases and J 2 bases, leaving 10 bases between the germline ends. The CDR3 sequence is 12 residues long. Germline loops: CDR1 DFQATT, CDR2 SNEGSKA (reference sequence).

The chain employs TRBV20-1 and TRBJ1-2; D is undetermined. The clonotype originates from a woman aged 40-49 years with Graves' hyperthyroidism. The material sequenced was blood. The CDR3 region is CSAPTQNYGYTF. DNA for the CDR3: TGCAGTGCCCCGACCCAAAACTATGGCTACACCTTC.